These T cell receptor beta chains were read from a single sample in a study of regulatory and conventional T cells in RAG deficiency. TCRdb's copy holds only in-frame clones and misses some; the assay was immunoSEQ multiplex PCR. The table includes about 2,600 clones, 70% to 85% detected once. The specimen sequenced was CD4+ effector T cells sorted from blood. These receptors all come from a human donor with RAG deficiency presenting as severe combined immunodeficiency. Both conserved end residues are part of each CDR3. Clone size is stated in some rows and not others, as once, few, many or a class when expanded.

v_call: TRBV7-2
clone_size: .
j_call: TRBJ1-2
cdr3_aa: CASSLGARQYGYTF

v_call: TRBV9
clone_size: .
j_call: TRBJ2-5
cdr3_aa: CASSARTGVGTQYF

v_call: TRBV10-3
clone_size: .
j_call: TRBJ1-5
cdr3_aa: CAISESIGPSNQPQHF

v_call: TRBV6-6
clone_size: .
j_call: TRBJ2-7
cdr3_aa: CASTLRGSYEQYF

v_call: TRBV28
clone_size: .
j_call: TRBJ2-7
cdr3_aa: CASRTGTGPLEQYF

v_call: TRBV5-5
clone_size: .
j_call: TRBJ1-1
cdr3_aa: CASSLAARPEAFF

v_call: TRBV7-3
clone_size: .
j_call: TRBJ2-3
cdr3_aa: CASSSSVGSSTDTQYF

v_call: TRBV30
clone_size: .
j_call: TRBJ2-6
cdr3_aa: CAWSIDRTNSGANVLTF

v_call: TRBV30
clone_size: .
j_call: TRBJ1-2
cdr3_aa: CAWSSGTAYGYTF

v_call: TRBV5-1
clone_size: once
j_call: TRBJ1-3
cdr3_aa: CASSLQSSGNTIYF

v_call: TRBV5-4
clone_size: .
j_call: TRBJ2-5
cdr3_aa: CASSPWLTGGQETQYF

v_call: TRBV9
clone_size: .
j_call: TRBJ2-1
cdr3_aa: CASSVRGHEQFF

v_call: TRBV7-2
clone_size: .
j_call: TRBJ1-2
cdr3_aa: CASSLAPGDGYTF

v_call: TRBV10-1
clone_size: .
j_call: TRBJ2-7
cdr3_aa: CASSDRLGYEQYF

v_call: TRBV30
clone_size: .
j_call: TRBJ2-5
cdr3_aa: CAWRQYQETQYF

v_call: TRBV2
clone_size: .
j_call: TRBJ2-7
cdr3_aa: CASSSYEQYF

v_call: TRBV5-1
clone_size: .
j_call: TRBJ2-3
cdr3_aa: CASSLTGSTDTQYF

v_call: TRBV5-4
clone_size: .
j_call: TRBJ2-1
cdr3_aa: CASSLVTHNEQFF

v_call: TRBV4-2
clone_size: few
j_call: TRBJ2-7
cdr3_aa: CASSRGGAAGAYEQYF

v_call: TRBV9
clone_size: .
j_call: TRBJ1-1
cdr3_aa: CASSVGTGLYTEAFF

v_call: TRBV7-2
clone_size: .
j_call: TRBJ1-1
cdr3_aa: CASSSLGEAFF

v_call: TRBV28
clone_size: .
j_call: TRBJ1-1
cdr3_aa: CASSLSRGYTEAFF

v_call: TRBV28
clone_size: .
j_call: TRBJ2-1
cdr3_aa: CASIRPLGGASRDNEQFF

v_call: TRBV19
clone_size: .
j_call: TRBJ2-2
cdr3_aa: CASSIGWGRTGELFF

v_call: TRBV19
clone_size: .
j_call: TRBJ2-2
cdr3_aa: CASSQQGSGELFF

v_call: TRBV7-3
clone_size: .
j_call: TRBJ2-1
cdr3_aa: CASSSTSYNEQFF

v_call: TRBV7-3
clone_size: .
j_call: TRBJ2-7
cdr3_aa: CASSHRANYEQYF

v_call: TRBV7-3
clone_size: few
j_call: TRBJ2-5
cdr3_aa: CASSLAGQGETQYF

v_call: TRBV6-4
clone_size: .
j_call: TRBJ2-1
cdr3_aa: CASSVTTGTVSYNEQFF

v_call: TRBV14
clone_size: .
j_call: TRBJ2-6
cdr3_aa: CASSQLAGAFGGANVLTF

v_call: TRBV7-2
clone_size: .
j_call: TRBJ2-7
cdr3_aa: CASSLVLTWAYEQYF

v_call: TRBV5-1
clone_size: once
j_call: TRBJ2-5
cdr3_aa: CASSLVFGTGEETQYF

v_call: TRBV18
clone_size: .
j_call: TRBJ2-3
cdr3_aa: CASARDRGRDTQYF